This record covers a single T cell receptor (beta chain). One junction end does not reproduce the germline sequence, and a read error may be involved. This entry comes from a study of blood T cell repertoires in COVID-19. The wider study: Samples taken during acute and convalescent COVID-19 were collected in the United States, Italy and Spain. Nucleic acid was either cDNA or gDNA, and it came from T cells, B-cell-depleted T cells, or PBMCs.

Original processing methods: Nucleated cell counts were estimated from reference gene primer amplification. Using immunoSEQ multiplex PCR, the repertoire was profiled, and TCRdb retains in-frame clones only, with some absent. V and J calls and clone size are given by that table; D and trimming were obtained from the DNA. Among about 100,000 clones listed, more than 80% were seen once. This clonotype originated in a human donor in a cohort sampled during active COVID-19. The source material was peripheral blood.

The DNA for the CDR3 is TGTGCGAGCAGCTACCTGACTAGCGGACCGGAGTTCTTC. This sequence encodes CASSYLTSGPEFF. This chain connects TRBV7-2 to TRBJ2-1, with TRBD2 matching 9 bases. Germline loops: CDR1 SGHTA, CDR2 FQGNSA. The CDR3 contains 13 residues.